This TCR beta chain was sequenced in a study of PD-L1 blockade in urothelial cancer. Study background: Researchers found blood samples held a median of 141,255 T cells.

Time point indicated: peripheral blood 6 weeks after treatment start. The patients' disease, urothelial carcinoma, was locally advanced or metastatic. Points from the study as a whole: At 3 weeks on treatment, tumor-associated clones expanded more with durable benefit.

Trimming took 7 bases from V and 5 from J, leaving 17 bases between them. CDR3 length: 15 residues. CDR1 and CDR2 from the germline V gene are MNHNY and SVGAGI (reference sequence). Only a few counts were recorded for this clone. Antigen: not known. Libraries were prepared by immunoSEQ multiplex PCR; TCRdb keeps only in-frame clonotypes and omits some of them. The data hold approximately 38,000 clones, with 70% to 90% observed a single time. The V and J genes are TRBV6-6 and TRBJ2-2; a possible D gene is TRBD1 (7 bases). The source was PBMCs, collected around atezolizumab (anti-PD-L1) treatment. This sequence was found in a man aged 60 to 69 with urothelial cancer. CDR3 residues: CASKGGQRHTGELFF. As DNA, the CDR3 is TGTGCCAGCAAGGGGGGACAGAGACATACCGGGGAGCTGTTTTTT.